The clone carrying this T cell receptor beta chain was seen at least ten times. Its target is unknown. Template material for amplifying TCR beta CDR3 regions consisted of RNA transcripts. Researchers ran a first-round RT-PCR on the TCR CDR3 using the HTBI primer set. TCRdb re-derived calls from the multiplex PCR reads in MiXCR, one entry per CDR3 protein. The data contain roughly 420,000 distinct CDR3 sequences, about 15% of them singletons. This entry is derived from a study of T cells in Graves' hyperthyroidism and ophthalmopathy. Study details: The authors collected peripheral blood at initial diagnosis, before any treatment.

The CDR3 is 12 amino acids. Trimming pared 9 bases from V and 8 bases from J, leaving 14 bases between. CDR1 is MDHEN, CDR2 SYDVKM, per germline. Study-level results: Researchers found most expanded thyroid clonotypes above 0.001 in blood as well.

This chain uses TRBV28 with TRBJ2-1; no definite D call. The sequence was collected from a woman under 30 with Graves' hyperthyroidism. Sequences were obtained from blood. The CDR3 protein is CASGSGIHEQFF. CDR3 nucleotide sequence: TGTGCCAGTGGGTCCGGTATCCATGAGCAGTTCTTC.